This T cell receptor (beta chain) was documented in a study of blood T cell repertoires in COVID-19. The wider study: The United States, Italy and Spain supplied acute and convalescent COVID-19 samples. PBMCs, B-cell-depleted T cells, or T cells were the source of the cDNA or gDNA that made up the material.

The ends were cut back, 4 bases at V and 0 bases at J, with 10 bases in the middle. The CDR3 is made up of 15 amino acids. Germline CDR1 and CDR2: SGHRS and YFSETQ. Authors' methods: Amplification with reference gene primers provided the estimates of nucleated cell counts. Generated by immunoSEQ multiplex PCR, the TCRdb table keeps only in-frame clones and is missing some. Clone size and the V and J calls come from that table; the DNA yielded D and trimming. The sample includes over 300,000 clones, 85% of them seen just once. This TCR derives from a human donor in a cohort sampled during active COVID-19. V and J are TRBV5-1 and TRBJ2-2; weak D call: TRBD1 (6 bases). Source material: peripheral blood. The CDR3 nucleotides read TGCGCCAGCAGCCAGAGGACAGCGAACACCGGGGAGCTGTTTTTT. Translating it yields CASSQRTANTGELFF.